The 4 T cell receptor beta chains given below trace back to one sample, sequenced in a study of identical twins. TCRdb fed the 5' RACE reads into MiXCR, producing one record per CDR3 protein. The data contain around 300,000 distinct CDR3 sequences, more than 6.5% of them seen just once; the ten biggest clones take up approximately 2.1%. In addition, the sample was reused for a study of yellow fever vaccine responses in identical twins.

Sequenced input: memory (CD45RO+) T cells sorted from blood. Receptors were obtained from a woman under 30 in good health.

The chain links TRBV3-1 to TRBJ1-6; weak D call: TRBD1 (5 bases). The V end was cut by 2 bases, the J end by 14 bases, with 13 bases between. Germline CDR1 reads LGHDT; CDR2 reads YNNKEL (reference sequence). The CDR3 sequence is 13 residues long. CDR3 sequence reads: CASSQSGSESLHF. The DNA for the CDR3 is TGTGCCAGCAGCCAATCAGGGTCCGAATCCCTCCACTTT.

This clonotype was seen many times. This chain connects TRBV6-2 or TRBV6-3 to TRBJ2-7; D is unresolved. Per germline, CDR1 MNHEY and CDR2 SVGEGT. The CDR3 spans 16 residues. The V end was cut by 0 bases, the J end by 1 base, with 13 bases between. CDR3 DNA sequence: TGTGCCAGCAGTTACTCGATCTTCTCACCTTCCTACGAGCAGTACGTC. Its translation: CASSYSIFSPSYEQYV.

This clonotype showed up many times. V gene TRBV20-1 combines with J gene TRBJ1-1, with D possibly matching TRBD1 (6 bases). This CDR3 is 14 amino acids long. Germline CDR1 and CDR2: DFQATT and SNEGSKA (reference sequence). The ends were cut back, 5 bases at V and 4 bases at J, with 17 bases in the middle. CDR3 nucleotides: TGCAGTGCTCAGAAGGACAGAGGGGTCACTGAAGCTTTCTTT. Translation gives CSAQKDRGVTEAFF.

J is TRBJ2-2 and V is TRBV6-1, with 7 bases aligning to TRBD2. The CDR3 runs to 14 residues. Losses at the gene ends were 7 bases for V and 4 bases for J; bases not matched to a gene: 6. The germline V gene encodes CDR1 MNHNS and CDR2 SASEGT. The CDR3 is CASTGGGGTGELFF. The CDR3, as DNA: TGTGCCAGCACGGGCGGCGGGGGCACCGGGGAGCTGTTTTTT.